A selection of T cell receptor beta chains follows, all from one sample in a study of T cells after yellow fever vaccination. TCRdb recomputed calls from the 5' RACE reads with MiXCR, one row per CDR3 protein. Of hundreds of thousands of distinct CDR3 sequences in the sample, 8.7% were seen once. The sample here was PBMCs, taken on the day of the first yellow fever vaccination. These receptor sequences come from a man younger than 35 who received the YFV17D yellow fever vaccine. The CDR3 runs from the conserved cysteine through the conserved F or W. A D gene is named only where the DNA matches it firmly. Only part of the rows carry a size: once, few, many, or a class if the clone is expanded.

J,D,size,V,CDR3,DNA
TRBJ2-1,.,once,TRBV5-5,CASSNGKSYNEQFF,TGTGCCAGCAGCAATGGAAAGAGCTACAATGAGCAGTTCTTC
TRBJ2-7,.,many,TRBV6-5,CASSYDYEQYF,TGTGCCAGCAGTTACGACTACGAGCAGTACTTC
TRBJ2-1,TRBD1,many,TRBV20-1,CSASGSGTGGLEQFF,TGCAGTGCGTCGGGTTCCGGGACAGGGGGACTTGAGCAGTTCTTC
TRBJ1-3,TRBD1,.,TRBV27,CASSSRQGEKGNTIYF,TGTGCCAGCAGTTCCCGACAGGGGGAGAAGGGAAACACCATATATTTT
TRBJ1-5,.,many,TRBV6-2/TRBV6-3,CASSSTGFGQPQHF,TGTGCCAGCAGCTCAACAGGGTTCGGTCAGCCCCAGCATTTT
TRBJ1-1,.,.,TRBV5-6,CASSLAPAGTEAFF,TGTGCCAGCAGCTTGGCTCCCGCAGGCACTGAAGCTTTCTTT
TRBJ2-7,TRBD2,.,TRBV9,CASSPKLAGVSYEQYF,TGTGCCAGCAGCCCAAAACTAGCGGGGGTCTCCTACGAGCAGTACTTC
TRBJ1-6,TRBD1,few,TRBV20-1,CSASGQGDNSPLHF,TGCAGTGCCAGTGGACAGGGGGATAATTCACCCCTCCACTTT
TRBJ2-3,.,.,TRBV7-2,CASSFGTFGTDTQYF,TGTGCCAGCAGCTTCGGGACGTTCGGCACAGATACGCAGTATTTT
TRBJ2-2,.,.,TRBV7-3,CASSLRFTGRGELFF,TGTGCCAGCAGCTTAAGGTTCACGGGGCGCGGGGAGCTGTTTTTT
TRBJ1-5,.,few,TRBV7-2,CASSLIGTSNQPQHF,TGTGCCAGCAGCTTAATTGGAACTAGCAATCAGCCCCAGCATTTT
TRBJ2-5,.,few,TRBV5-1,CASSLFGPWGQETQYF,TGCGCCAGCAGCTTGTTCGGGCCGTGGGGCCAAGAGACCCAGTACTTC
TRBJ2-3,TRBD2,.,TRBV20-1,CSARGLGGNTSTDTQYF,TGCAGTGCTAGAGGCCTGGGGGGGAACACAAGCACAGATACGCAGTATTTT
TRBJ2-2,.,.,TRBV6-1,CASSPRLSGTGELFF,TGTGCCAGCAGCCCCAGACTCTCAGGGACCGGGGAGCTGTTTTTT
TRBJ2-1,.,.,TRBV7-3,CASSPQGVANNEQFF,TGTGCCAGCAGCCCCCAAGGGGTCGCAAACAATGAGCAGTTCTTC
TRBJ1-2,.,few,TRBV12-3/TRBV12-4,CASSTTVGYGYTF,TGTGCCAGCAGCACTACGGTCGGCTATGGCTACACCTTC
TRBJ1-2,.,.,TRBV12-3/TRBV12-4,CASRGAGLRDYGYTF,TGTGCCAGCAGGGGGGCCGGACTACGAGACTATGGCTACACCTTC
TRBJ2-3,.,.,TRBV5-4,CASSLERSRTDTQYF,TGTGCCAGCAGCTTGGAGCGGAGCCGCACAGATACGCAGTATTTT
TRBJ1-4,TRBD1,.,TRBV27,CASTTQGSEKLFF,TGTGCCAGCACCACACAGGGGTCTGAAAAACTGTTTTTT
TRBJ2-7,TRBD2,few,TRBV6-1,CASSQTSGGPVVYEQYF,TGTGCCAGCAGCCAGACTAGCGGGGGCCCCGTCGTATACGAGCAGTACTTC
TRBJ1-5,TRBD1,few,TRBV20-1,CSARRIDRGNQPQHF,TGCAGTGCTAGACGTATTGACAGGGGCAATCAGCCCCAGCATTTT
TRBJ2-3,.,few,TRBV6-1,CASRSRGNTDTQYF,TGTGCCAGCAGGTCCCGGGGAAACACAGATACGCAGTATTTT
TRBJ2-2,.,.,TRBV5-1,CASSLPGPANTGELCF,TGCGCCAGCAGCTTGCCGGGACCCGCGAACACCGGGGAGCTGTGTTTT
TRBJ2-4,.,many,TRBV10-2,CASSKSLIGLAKNIQYF,TGCGCCAGCAGTAAGAGCCTCATAGGACTAGCCAAAAACATTCAGTACTTC
TRBJ1-1,.,many,TRBV7-9,CASSLGDLGTEAFF,TGTGCCAGCAGCTTAGGGGATTTGGGCACTGAAGCTTTCTTT
TRBJ2-2,TRBD1,many,TRBV27,CASSLDRAYTGELFF,TGTGCCAGCAGTTTAGACAGGGCCTACACCGGGGAGCTGTTTTTT
TRBJ2-1,TRBD2,many,TRBV4-2,CASSPATSGGWNEQFF,TGTGCCAGCAGCCCGGCGACTAGCGGGGGTTGGAATGAGCAGTTCTTC
TRBJ2-1,.,many,TRBV7-9,CAKPPGPREDEQFF,TGTGCCAAACCACCGGGCCCCAGGGAGGATGAGCAGTTCTTC